Following are 9 T cell receptor beta chains from one sample sequenced in a study of blood T cell repertoires in COVID-19. TCRdb's copy holds only in-frame clones and misses some; the assay was immunoSEQ multiplex PCR. The profile shows tens of thousands of clones, 75% to 85% of them singletons. The sample taken for sequencing was peripheral blood. All receptors come from a woman in her seventies with acute or convalescent COVID-19.

In its sample, this clone was seen a few times. The chain recombines TRBV11-3 with TRBJ1-2; D gene ambiguous. This CDR3 comprises 12 residues. Trimming took 0 bases from V and 4 from J, leaving 3 bases between them. Germline lookup yields CDR1 SGHNT and CDR2 YENEEA. CDR3 loop: CASSLDGYGYTF. The CDR3 DNA follows: TGTGCCAGCAGCTTAGACGGCTATGGCTACACCTTC. Filled out from reference TRBV11-3 and TRBJ1-2, the complete variable domain reads EAGVVQSPRYKIIEKKQPVAFWCNPISGHNTLYWYLQNLGQGPELLIRYENEEAVDDSQLPKDRFSAERLKGVDSTLKIQPAELGDSAVYLCASSLDGYGYTFGSGTRLTVV.

The chain links TRBV7-9 to TRBJ1-6, with 7 bases identical to TRBD1. V was pared by 5 bases and J by 0 bases, with 4 bases of the junction left unmatched. Germline CDR1 is SEHNR and CDR2 is FQNEAQ (reference sequence). This CDR3 contains 16 residues. CDR3 bases: TGTGCCAGCAGCCAACAGGGGACCTCCTATAATTCACCCCTCCACTTT. Its protein product is CASSQQGTSYNSPLHF. Variable domain in full (rest from reference TRBV7-9 and TRBJ1-6): DTGVSQNPRHKITKRGQNVTFRCDPISEHNRLYWYRQTLGQGPEFLTYFQNEAQLEKSRLLSDRFSAERPKGSFSTLEIQRTEQGDSAMYLCASSQQGTSYNSPLHFGNGTRLTVT.

The J gene is TRBJ2-2, the V gene TRBV29-1, with 9 bases identical to TRBD2. V trimming: 7 bases; J trimming: 7 bases; junction bases outside the gene matches: 10. Germline V gene sequence: CDR1 SQVTM, CDR2 ANQGSEA. This CDR3 is built from 14 residues. The CDR3 DNA sequence: TGCAGCGCCCTGTCTAGCGGGGACAGCGGGGAGCTGTTTTTT. It codes for CSALSSGDSGELFF.

The chain uses TRBV11-2 and TRBJ1-3; D remains unclear. The CDR3 spans 15 residues. With 3 bases removed from V and 2 bases from J, the gap between germline ends came to 11 bases. Germline CDR1 is SGHAT and CDR2 is FQNNGV. The CDR3 coding sequence is TGTGCCAGCAGCTTGGGTACCGGGACTGGAAACACCATATATTTT. This encodes CASSLGTGTGNTIYF. Variable domain in full (rest from reference TRBV11-2 and TRBJ1-3): EAGVAQSPRYKIIEKRQSVAFWCNPISGHATLYWYQQILGQGPKLLIQFQNNGVVDDSQLPKDRFSAERLKGVDSTLKIQPAKLEDSAVYLCASSLGTGTGNTIYFGEGSWLTVV.

V usage is TRBV7-8 and J usage is TRBJ1-5, with D tentatively TRBD1 (6 bases). The CDR3 has 19 amino acids. Between the trimmed V and J ends, which lost 5 bases and 0 bases, there was a span of 23 bases. CDR1 SGHVS and CDR2 FQNEAQ come from the germline V gene. The CDR3 loop is CASSLLRVLTGYSNQPQHF. The CDR3 nucleotides read TGTGCCAGCAGCCTATTACGGGTACTAACAGGGTATAGCAATCAGCCCCAGCATTTT.

The rearrangement uses TRBV7-3 and TRBJ2-1, with 9 bases aligning to TRBD2. The J segment lost 2 bases and the V segment lost 5 bases, leaving 7 bases of the junction unmatched. Germline loops: CDR1 SGHTA, CDR2 FQGTGA. This CDR3 contains 16 residues. CDR3 bases: TGTGCCAGCAGCCCCGGGACTAGCTTCGCCTACAATGAGCAGTTCTTC. Translated, it gives CASSPGTSFAYNEQFF.

This chain joins TRBV4-1 and TRBJ1-2; TRBD1 matches at 8 bases. The CDR3 is 16 residues long. CDR1 MGHRA and CDR2 YSYEKL come from the germline V gene. J was trimmed by 6 bases and V by 3 bases; bases with no gene match: 12. CDR3 in DNA: TGCGCCAGCAGCCACGCGGGGAGGACAGGGAGTGATGGCTACACCTTC. This gives the protein CASSHAGRTGSDGYTF.

This rearrangement joins TRBV15 to TRBJ2-1; a weak D match, TRBD2 (5 bases). This CDR3 contains 15 residues. Germline assignment: CDR1 LNHNV and CDR2 YYDKDF (reference sequence). V lost 1 base, J lost 0 bases, and 7 bases lay in between. CDR3 loop: CATSRAGFSYNEQFF. The CDR3 nucleotides read TGTGCCACCAGCAGAGCGGGGTTCTCCTACAATGAGCAGTTCTTC.

J is TRBJ1-1 and V is TRBV7-2, with a tentative D call TRBD1 (5 bases). The V gene's germline CDR1 is SGHTA and CDR2 FQGNSA. The CDR3 totals 15 residues. Between the trimmed V and J ends, which lost 5 bases and 0 bases, there was a span of 13 bases. This CDR3 reads CASSNQGGMNTEAFF. The CDR3 DNA reads as TGTGCCAGCAGCAACCAGGGTGGAATGAACACTGAAGCTTTCTTT.